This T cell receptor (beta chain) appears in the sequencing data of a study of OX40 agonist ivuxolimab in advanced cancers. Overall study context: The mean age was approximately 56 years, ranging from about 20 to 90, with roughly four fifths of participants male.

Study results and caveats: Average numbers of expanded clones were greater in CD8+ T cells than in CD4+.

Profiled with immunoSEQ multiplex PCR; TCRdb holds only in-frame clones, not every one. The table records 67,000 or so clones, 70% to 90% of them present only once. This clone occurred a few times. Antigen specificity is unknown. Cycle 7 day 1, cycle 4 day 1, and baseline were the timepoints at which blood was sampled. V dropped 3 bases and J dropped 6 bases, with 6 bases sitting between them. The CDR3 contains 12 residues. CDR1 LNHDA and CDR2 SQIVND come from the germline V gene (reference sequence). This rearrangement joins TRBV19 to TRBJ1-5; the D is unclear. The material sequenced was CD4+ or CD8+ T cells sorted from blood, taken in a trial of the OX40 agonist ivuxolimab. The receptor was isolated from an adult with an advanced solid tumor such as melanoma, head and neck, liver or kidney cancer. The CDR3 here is CASSMISQPQHF. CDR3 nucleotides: TGTGCCAGTAGTATGATAAGTCAGCCCCAGCATTTT.